Listed below are T cell receptor beta chains from one sample, sequenced in a study of blood T cell repertoires in COVID-19. TCRdb's table, derived via immunoSEQ multiplex PCR, lists solely in-frame clones and lacks some. The table lists roughly 110,000 clones, about 85% of them singletons. Sequencing was performed on peripheral blood. The source of these receptors is a man aged 40-49 years with acute or convalescent COVID-19. Each CDR3 is given with its conserved first and last residue. A D gene is named only where the DNA matches it firmly. Part of the rows lack a size; the others show once, few, many or a class for expanded clones.

d_call j_call clone_size v_call cdr3_aa cdr3_nt
- TRBJ2-4 - TRBV3-1/TRBV3-2 CASSPRARRASGRWVDIQYF TGTGCCAGCAGCCCTCGTGCTCGGAGGGCCTCGGGTAGGTGGGTCGACATTCAGTACTTC
- TRBJ2-5 - TRBV27 CASSSRLGGQETQYF TGTGCCAGCAGTAGCAGATTAGGGGGCCAAGAGACCCAGTACTTC
TRBD1 TRBJ2-1 once TRBV7-8 CASSWGQGARNEQFF TGTGCCAGCAGCTGGGGACAGGGGGCGCGGAATGAGCAGTTCTTC
- TRBJ2-5 once TRBV7-3 CASSLNRGGTQYF TGTGCCAGCAGCTTAAACAGGGGAGGGACCCAGTACTTC
TRBD2 TRBJ2-2 - TRBV6-6 CASIQQRGNTGELFF TGTGCCAGCATCCAACAGCGGGGGAACACCGGGGAGCTGTTTTTT
- TRBJ1-5 - TRBV6-5 CASTPDRSNQPQHF TGTGCCAGCACTCCGGACAGAAGCAATCAGCCCCAGCATTTT
TRBD2 TRBJ2-7 - TRBV7-2 CASSFTAGDAYYEQYF TGTGCCAGCAGCTTTACAGCGGGAGATGCCTACTACGAGCAGTACTTC
- TRBJ1-2 - TRBV6-2/TRBV6-3 CASSYPYRNLYGYTF TGTGCCAGCAGTTACCCGTACAGGAACCTCTATGGCTACACCTTC
- TRBJ1-1 - TRBV3-1/TRBV3-2 CASSHTARVTEAFF TGTGCCAGCAGCCATACAGCGCGGGTTACTGAAGCTTTCTTT
- TRBJ2-1 few TRBV13 CASSLSRGRGGVYEQFF TGTGCCAGCAGCTTAAGCCGAGGACGCGGCGGGGTCTATGAGCAGTTCTTC
TRBD2 TRBJ2-1 - TRBV5-4 CASSSTGEGKQFF TGTGCCAGCAGTTCCACGGGGGAGGGTAAGCAGTTCTTC
TRBD1 TRBJ2-7 - TRBV27 CASSLAGTGIYEQYF TGTGCCAGCAGTTTAGCCGGGACAGGGATCTACGAGCAGTACTTC
TRBD1 TRBJ1-5 - TRBV6-5 CASGRQGAWQPQHF TGTGCCAGCGGACGACAGGGGGCATGGCAGCCCCAGCATTTT
TRBD1 TRBJ2-6 - TRBV19 CASSIGQGSSGANVLTF TGTGCCAGTAGTATCGGACAGGGTTCCTCTGGGGCCAACGTCCTGACTTTC
TRBD2 TRBJ2-1 - TRBV7-8 CASSYGTSNEQFF TGTGCCAGCAGCTACGGGACTAGCAATGAGCAGTTCTTC
- TRBJ2-7 few TRBV2 CAITGLDSYEQYF TGTGCCATCACAGGGTTGGACTCCTACGAGCAGTACTTC
TRBD1 TRBJ2-5 - TRBV6-2/TRBV6-3 CASSDRAAPETQYF TGTGCCAGCAGTGACAGGGCCGCCCCGGAGACCCAGTACTTC
- TRBJ1-3 - TRBV18 CASSPTGTSGNTIYF TGTGCCAGCTCCCCTACAGGGACCTCTGGAAACACCATATATTTT
- TRBJ2-3 - TRBV10-2 CASTALGDTDTQYF TGCGCCAGCACCGCTCTGGGAGACACAGATACGCAGTATTTT
- TRBJ2-2 once TRBV11-1 CASSLGSSADTGELFF TGTGCCAGCAGCTTAGGTAGTAGCGCGGACACCGGGGAGCTGTTTTTT
- TRBJ1-1 - TRBV3-1/TRBV3-2 CASSLSNHNWRAWENTEAFF TGTGCCAGCAGCCTATCCAACCATAATTGGCGGGCCTGGGAGAACACTGAAGCTTTCTTT
TRBD2 TRBJ2-7 - TRBV28 CASSSGDYLREQYF TGTGCCAGCAGTTCGGGGGACTACCTTCGCGAGCAGTACTTC
TRBD1 TRBJ1-2 - TRBV6-5 CASTIGQGRAYGYTF TGTGCCAGCACCATAGGACAGGGCCGGGCCTATGGCTACACCTTC
- TRBJ1-2 - TRBV6-2/TRBV6-3 CASSYSQNYGYTF TGTGCCAGCAGTTACTCGCAGAACTATGGCTACACCTTC
TRBD1 TRBJ2-1 - TRBV29-1 CSGGWFGQGNEQFF TGCAGCGGTGGATGGTTTGGACAGGGCAATGAGCAGTTCTTC
TRBD2 TRBJ2-3 - TRBV5-5 CASSFGGRGRVDTQYF TGTGCCAGCAGCTTTGGCGGTCGGGGGAGGGTAGATACGCAGTATTTT
- TRBJ2-7 - TRBV10-3 CAISESTGTASEQYF TGTGCCATCAGTGAGTCAACAGGGACCGCATCCGAGCAGTACTTC
TRBD2 TRBJ2-3 once TRBV11-2 CASRPLTSGRGYTQYF TGTGCCAGCAGACCCTTAACTAGCGGACGGGGGTATACGCAGTATTTT
- TRBJ1-1 - TRBV6-5 CASSFLGGTEAFF TGTGCCAGCAGTTTCCTCGGGGGGACTGAAGCTTTCTTT
TRBD2 TRBJ2-5 - TRBV7-6 CASSPPGRGSGGTQYF TGTGCCAGCAGCCCCCCCGGGCGCGGGAGTGGAGGGACCCAGTACTTC
- TRBJ2-3 - TRBV19 CASSNTGGRHTQYF TGTGCCAGTAGTAATACGGGGGGCCGCCATACGCAGTATTTT
- TRBJ1-2 once TRBV6-5 CASTQGSRYTF TGTGCCAGCACCCAGGGGTCCCGCTACACCTTC
TRBD1 TRBJ1-2 - TRBV4-2 CASSQDYSNRGTHGYTF TGTGCCAGCAGCCAAGACTACTCGAACAGGGGAACCCATGGCTACACCTTC
- TRBJ2-2 - TRBV7-3 CASSSAPTGELFF TGTGCCAGCAGCAGCGCTCCCACCGGGGAGCTGTTTTTT
- TRBJ2-2 - TRBV21-1 CASSKGLAGGRGELFF TGTGCCAGCAGCAAAGGACTAGCGGGAGGGCGGGGGGAGCTGTTTTTT
- TRBJ2-1 - TRBV29-1 CSVAPLFNEQFF TGCAGCGTTGCCCCCCTATTCAATGAGCAGTTCTTC
- TRBJ1-3 - TRBV10-1 CASSGNRSSDTIYF TGCGCCAGCAGTGGGAACAGGTCGTCGGACACCATATATTTT
- TRBJ1-4 - TRBV6-2/TRBV6-3 CASSRRTGRTNEKLFF TGTGCCAGCAGCCGAAGAACAGGACGGACTAATGAAAAACTGTTTTTT
TRBD1 TRBJ2-5 - TRBV28 CASSYPGTGGETQYF TGTGCCAGCAGTTACCCCGGGACAGGGGGGGAGACCCAGTACTTC
TRBD1 TRBJ1-6 - TRBV24-1 CATSDSPTGSGSPLHF TGTGCCACCAGTGATTCGCCGACAGGGAGCGGGTCACCCCTCCACTTT
- TRBJ1-6 - TRBV6-5 CASSYSTGFGNSPLHF TGTGCCAGCAGTTACTCGACGGGGTTTGGTAATTCACCCCTCCACTTT
TRBD1 TRBJ1-4 - TRBV27 CASSRDRGNEKLFF TGTGCCAGCAGCCGAGACAGGGGGAATGAAAAACTGTTTTTT